This T cell receptor (beta chain) was observed in a study of T cell changes during pregnancy in multiple sclerosis. Assay: immunoSEQ multiplex PCR; the TCRdb copy retains only in-frame clones and omits some. The table has approximately 100,000 clones, 85% to 95% seen once. In its sample, this clone was seen once. The sample in question was peripheral blood, obtained in the first trimester of pregnancy. The receptor was derived from a female donor with multiple sclerosis, enrolled in a pregnancy study.

The CDR3 loop reads CASSSERRQGAGSPLHF. In DNA form, the CDR3 reads TGTGCCAGCAGCTCCGAGCGGCGACAGGGGGCAGGTTCACCCCTCCACTTT. This chain connects TRBV5-6 to TRBJ1-6, with 10 bases fitting TRBD1. Germline V gives CDR1 SGHDT, CDR2 YYEEEE. The CDR3 consists of 17 residues. After removal of 3 bases from V and 9 bases from J, the junction contained 12 bases not matched to a gene. Variable domain in full (rest from reference TRBV5-6 and TRBJ1-6): DAGVTQSPTHLIKTRGQQVTLRCSPKSGHDTVSWYQQALGQGPQFIFQYYEEEERQRGNFPDRFSGHQFPNYSSELNVNALLLGDSALYLCASSSERRQGAGSPLHFGNGTRLTVT.